The source of this TCR beta chain is a study of shared clonotypes between healthy human individuals. Regarding the study as a whole: The rarefaction results pointed to incomplete sorted-subset sequencing despite large depth. Limitation of the genetic and exposure-history diversity represented came from the few donors.

Naive CD8 populations comprised CD45RO-negative cells positively selected for CCR7, excluding terminally differentiated effector memory CD45RA+ cells. Note on this clone: What it binds is not known.

The CDR3 contains 14 residues. CDR1 GTSNPN and CDR2 SVGIG come from the germline V gene (reference sequence). V lost 0 bases, J lost 6 bases, and 14 bases lay in between. Sequenced by immunoSEQ multiplex PCR; TCRdb stores in-frame clones only, minus some. The table shows about 2,100,000 clones, with 85% to 95% occurring only once. The sample taken for sequencing was naive CD8+ T cells from PBMCs. The source is a man aged 18 to 29 in good health. Some clones in this sample may be carry-over from other donors' samples. The chain employs TRBV30 and TRBJ1-1; D is possibly TRBD1 (5 bases). CDR3 residues: CAWSVGGRSSEAFF. As DNA, the CDR3 is TGTGCCTGGAGTGTGGGGGGTAGGTCTTCTGAAGCTTTCTTT.